This TCR beta chain was identified in a study of shared clonotypes between healthy human individuals. Profiling relied on immunoSEQ multiplex PCR, and the TCRdb table lists in-frame clones only, not all of them. The sample contains 1.6 million or so clones, 98% to 99% of which appear only once. The sequenced sample was naive CD4+ T cells sorted from blood. Subset described: CD45RA+ positively selected. The TCR sequence derives from a man aged 25 to 45 in good health.

CDR3 nucleotides: TGCGCCAGCAGCTCACCGGGACTAGCGGGAGAGAGGGGGACGGGGCCCAACACAGATACGCAGTATTTT. Encoded protein: CASSSPGLAGERGTGPNTDTQYF. This chain connects TRBV5-1 to TRBJ2-3; 14 bases agree with TRBD2. V gave up 3 bases and J gave up 2 bases; unmatched junction bases: 23. The CDR3 covers 23 residues. CDR1 SGHRS and CDR2 YFSETQ come from the germline V gene.